The 5 T cell receptor beta chains below come from one sample, sequenced in a study of graft-versus-host responses after intestinal transplantation. TCRdb's copy holds only in-frame clones and misses some; the assay was immunoSEQ multiplex PCR. The data contain over 55,000 clones, over 70% of them singletons. These receptors' targets are unknown. The material was unstimulated CD4+ T cells sorted from spleen or lymph node cells, obtained before transplant. These TCRs come from a human donor who was the organ donor for an intestinal transplant.

The chain is built from TRBV25-1 and TRBJ1-2; D might be TRBD1 (5 bases). Trimming stripped 3 bases from V and 12 bases from J, with 11 bases between. Germline V CDR1 and CDR2: MGHDK, SYGVNS. This CDR3 has 11 amino acids. The chain's CDR3 is CASSEGGKNTF. In nucleotides, the CDR3 is TGTGCCAGCAGTGAGGGGGGGAAGAACACCTTC.

V usage is TRBV5-4 and J usage is TRBJ2-2; tentatively, D is TRBD1 (6 bases). The CDR3 totals 13 residues. Germline V lookup: CDR1 SGHNT, CDR2 YYREEE (reference sequence). Trimming pared 2 bases from V and 6 bases from J, leaving 8 bases between. The CDR3 loop reads CASSLQGAGELFF. CDR3 in DNA: TGTGCCAGCAGCTTACAGGGCGCCGGGGAGCTGTTTTTT. Full variable domain (remainder filled in from reference TRBV5-4 and TRBJ2-2): ETGVTQSPTHLIKTRGQQVTLRCSSQSGHNTVSWYQQALGQGPQFIFQYYREEENGRGNFPPRFSGLQFPNYSSELNVNALELDDSALYLCASSLQGAGELFFGEGSRLTVL.

This rearrangement joins TRBV15 to TRBJ2-3, with 10 bases fitting TRBD2. This CDR3 has 17 residues. CDR1 is LNHNV, CDR2 YYDKDF, per germline (reference sequence). With V trimmed by 1 base and J by 3 bases, 7 bases remained unmatched. This chain's CDR3 is CATSRVLVAGGTDTQYF. The CDR3 nucleotides read TGTGCCACCAGCAGAGTCTTAGTAGCGGGGGGAACAGATACGCAGTATTTT.

The table lists this clone with a count of one. DNA for the CDR3: TGTGCCACCAGCAGAGATGGACAGGGGAAGATGAATGGCTACACCTTC. This codes for CATSRDGQGKMNGYTF. J is TRBJ1-2 and V is TRBV15; 9 positions agree with TRBD1. CDR1 and CDR2 (germline): LNHNV, YYDKDF (reference sequence). The CDR3 spans 16 residues. The trim removed 0 bases at V and 6 bases at J, leaving 8 bases unmatched.

The chain uses TRBV9 and TRBJ2-1; D might be TRBD2 (7 bases). From germline, CDR1 is SGDLS and CDR2 YYNGEE. The CDR3 is 14 residues long. Trimming cost V 3 bases and J 4 bases, with 11 bases left between them. CDR3 amino acids: CASSEAGAYNEQFF. The CDR3 DNA reads as TGTGCCAGCAGCGAGGCGGGGGCTTACAATGAGCAGTTCTTC.